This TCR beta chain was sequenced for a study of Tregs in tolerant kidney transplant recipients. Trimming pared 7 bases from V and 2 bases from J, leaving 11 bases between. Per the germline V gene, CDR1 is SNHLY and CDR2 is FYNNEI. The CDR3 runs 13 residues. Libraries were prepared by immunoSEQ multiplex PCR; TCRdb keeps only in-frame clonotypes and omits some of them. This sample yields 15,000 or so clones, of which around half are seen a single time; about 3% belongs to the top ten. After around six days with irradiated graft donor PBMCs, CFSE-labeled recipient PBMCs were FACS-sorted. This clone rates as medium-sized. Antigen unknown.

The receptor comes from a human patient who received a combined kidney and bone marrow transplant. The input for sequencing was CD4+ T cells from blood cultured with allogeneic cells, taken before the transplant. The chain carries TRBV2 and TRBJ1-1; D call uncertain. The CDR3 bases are TGTGCCAGCACGGAGGAGGGAAACACTGAAGCTTTCTTT. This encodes CASTEEGNTEAFF.